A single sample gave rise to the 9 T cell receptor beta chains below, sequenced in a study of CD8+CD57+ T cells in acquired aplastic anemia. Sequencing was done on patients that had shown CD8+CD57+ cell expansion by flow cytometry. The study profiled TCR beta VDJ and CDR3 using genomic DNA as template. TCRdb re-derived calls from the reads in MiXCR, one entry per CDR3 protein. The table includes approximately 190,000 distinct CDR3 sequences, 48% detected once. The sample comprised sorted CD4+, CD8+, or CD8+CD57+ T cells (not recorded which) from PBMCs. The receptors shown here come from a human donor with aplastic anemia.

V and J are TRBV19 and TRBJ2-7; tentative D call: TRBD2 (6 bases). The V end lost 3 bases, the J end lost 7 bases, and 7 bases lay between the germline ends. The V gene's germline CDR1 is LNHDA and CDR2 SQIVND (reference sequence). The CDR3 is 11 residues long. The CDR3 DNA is TGTGCCAGTAGTATCGGAGGGGAGCAGTACTTC. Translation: CASSIGGEQYF.

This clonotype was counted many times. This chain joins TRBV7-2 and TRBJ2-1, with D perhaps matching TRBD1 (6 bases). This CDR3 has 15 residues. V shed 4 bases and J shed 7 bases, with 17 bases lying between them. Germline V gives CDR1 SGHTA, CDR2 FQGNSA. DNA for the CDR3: TGTGCCAGCAGCTCCCCAGGGGAACATAAAAATGAGCAGTTCTTC. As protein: CASSSPGEHKNEQFF.

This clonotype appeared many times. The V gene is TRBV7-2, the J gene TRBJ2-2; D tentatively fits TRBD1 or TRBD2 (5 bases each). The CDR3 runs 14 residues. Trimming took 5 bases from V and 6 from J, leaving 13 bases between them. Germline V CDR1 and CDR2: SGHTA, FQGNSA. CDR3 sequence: CASSQWGSAGELFF. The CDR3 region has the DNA TGTGCCAGCAGCCAGTGGGGGTCGGCCGGGGAGCTGTTTTTT.

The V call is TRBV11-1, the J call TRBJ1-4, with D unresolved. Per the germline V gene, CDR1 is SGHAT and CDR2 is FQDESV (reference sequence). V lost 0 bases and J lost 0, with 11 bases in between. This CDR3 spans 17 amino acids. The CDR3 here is CASSLALGTATNEKLFF. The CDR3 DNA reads TGTGCCAGCAGCTTAGCGCTGGGTACCGCAACTAATGAAAAACTGTTTTTT.

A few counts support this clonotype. CDR3 residues: CASSPFAGAYEQYF. CDR3 in DNA: TGTGCCAGCAGCCCCTTCGCGGGAGCCTACGAGCAGTACTTC. This sequence joins TRBV12-3 or TRBV12-4 and TRBJ2-7; 7 positions match TRBD2. CDR3 length equals 14 residues. V lost 6 bases, J lost 2 bases, and 7 bases stayed unmatched.

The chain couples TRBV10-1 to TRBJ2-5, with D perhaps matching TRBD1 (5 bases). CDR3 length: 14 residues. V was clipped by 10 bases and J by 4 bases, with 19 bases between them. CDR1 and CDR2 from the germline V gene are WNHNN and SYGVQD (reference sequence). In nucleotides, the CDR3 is TGCGCCACCCCCGGAAAAGGGGTAAGAGAGACCCAGTACTTC. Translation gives CATPGKGVRETQYF.

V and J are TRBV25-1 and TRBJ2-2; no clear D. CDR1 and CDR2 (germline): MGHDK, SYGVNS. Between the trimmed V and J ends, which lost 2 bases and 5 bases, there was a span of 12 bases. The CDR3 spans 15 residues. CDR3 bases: TGTGCCAGCAGTGAAGAAGTCTGGGCTACCGGGGAGCTGTTTTTT. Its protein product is CASSEEVWATGELFF.

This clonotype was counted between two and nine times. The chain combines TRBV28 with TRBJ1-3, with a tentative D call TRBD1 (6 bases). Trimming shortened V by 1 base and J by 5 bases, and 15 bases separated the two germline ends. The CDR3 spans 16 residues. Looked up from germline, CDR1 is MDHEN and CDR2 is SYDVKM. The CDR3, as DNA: TGTGCCAGCAGTTTATCCTCCAGACAGGCGCGAAACACCATATATTTT. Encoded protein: CASSLSSRQARNTIYF.

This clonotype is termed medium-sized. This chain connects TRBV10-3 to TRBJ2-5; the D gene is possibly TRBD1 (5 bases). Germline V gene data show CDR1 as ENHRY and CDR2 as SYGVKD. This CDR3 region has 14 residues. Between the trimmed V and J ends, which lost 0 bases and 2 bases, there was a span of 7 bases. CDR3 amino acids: CAISESTGQETQYF. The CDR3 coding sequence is TGTGCCATCAGTGAGTCTACAGGACAAGAGACCCAGTACTTC.